This entry concerns a single T cell receptor beta chain. Its antigen remains unknown. This table comes from immunoSEQ multiplex PCR, and its TCRdb copy is limited to in-frame clones, with some not included. The table lists 60,000 to 80,000 clones, 86% of them singletons. The data derive from a study of OX40 agonist ivuxolimab in advanced cancers. Whole-study findings and limits: By week 6 at 0.1 to 3.0 mg/kg, blood CD4+ and CD8+ T cells had expanded clonally.

Trimming removed 3 bases at V and 0 bases at J, with 8 bases between. Germline values: CDR1 KGHSH, CDR2 LQKENI. This CDR3 region has 15 residues. The chain combines TRBV18 with TRBJ1-4, with D hard to call. Source: CD4+ or CD8+ T cells sorted from blood, taken in a trial of the OX40 agonist ivuxolimab. This clonotype originated in an adult with an advanced solid tumor such as melanoma, head and neck, liver or kidney cancer. The CDR3: CASSPGKATNEKLFF. In nucleotides, the CDR3 is TGTGCCAGCTCACCGGGTAAGGCAACTAATGAAAAACTGTTTTTT.